This record looks at one T cell receptor beta chain sequence and its context. Its cognate antigen is unknown. The read ends 3 residues before the CDR3 terminus; that terminus is restored from the germline J gene. This sample stems from a study of T cells in women clearing cervical HPV infection. Study details: Controls gave blood once infection was undetectable; cases at lesion identification. HLA type could not be excluded as a confounder. Whole-study findings and limits: CIN3+ cases had significantly higher TCR repertoire richness than controls, but evenness did not differ.

Produced via immunoSEQ multiplex PCR; TCRdb's table is partial and in-frame only. The sample is made up of more than 20,000 clones, and the top ten hold 9.5% to 15% of it. All participants had a single incident cervical HPV16 infection, and prevalent HPV16 infections were excluded. The CDR3 has 16 residues. Germline assignment: CDR1 SGHRS and CDR2 YFSETQ. The ends were cut back, 6 bases at V and 3 bases at J, with 18 bases in the middle. The sequence came from a woman between 18 and 70 years old with a cervical HPV16 infection that either progressed to CIN3+ or cleared (not recorded which). The sequenced material came from blood buffy coat. This chain connects TRBV5-1 to TRBJ2-2, with D perhaps matching TRBD1 (6 bases). The CDR3 loop is CASKSGSTGYTGELFF. CDR3 DNA, as far as it was read: TGCGCCAGCAAATCGGGCTCCACAGGGTACACCGGGGAG.